These 8 T cell receptor beta chains share one sample of origin, sequenced in a study of blood T cell repertoires in COVID-19. Some clones are missing from TCRdb's copy, which holds only in-frame ones; the method was immunoSEQ multiplex PCR. The sample has more than 300,000 clones; roughly nine tenths are singletons. Input material: PBMCs or T cells enriched from blood (not recorded which). The source of these receptors is a woman younger than 45 who had recovered from COVID-19.

The rearrangement joins TRBV3-1 (or the pseudogene TRBV3-2) to TRBJ2-5, with TRBD1 matching 7 bases. The length of the CDR3 is 14 residues. V trimming: 3 bases; J trimming: 2 bases; junction bases outside the gene matches: 3. From germline, CDR1 is LGHDT and CDR2 YNNKEL (reference sequence). The CDR3 reads CASSQLTGQETQYF. CDR3 nucleotides: TGTGCCAGCAGCCAGTTGACAGGGCAAGAGACCCAGTACTTC.

The rearrangement links TRBV19 to TRBJ2-3; the match to TRBD2 covers 12 bases. The ends lost 7 bases at V and 5 bases at J; junction bases unmatched: 10. The length of the CDR3 is 16 residues. The germline V gene encodes CDR1 LNHDA and CDR2 SQIVND (reference sequence). The CDR3 here is CASTSLAGGPGDTQYF. CDR3 coding DNA: TGTGCCAGTACCTCTCTAGCGGGAGGGCCAGGAGATACGCAGTATTTT.

The chain links TRBV2 to TRBJ2-2; possible D gene TRBD1, 5 bases. Trimming stripped 3 bases from V and 1 base from J, with 12 bases between. Germline-derived CDR1 and CDR2 are SNHLY and FYNNEI. The length of the CDR3 is 16 residues. CDR3: CASSENGAENTGELFF. CDR3 nucleotides: TGTGCCAGCAGTGAGAATGGGGCGGAGAACACCGGGGAGCTGTTTTTT.

This clone came up many times. J is TRBJ2-7 and V is TRBV4-2; 7 bases are shared with TRBD1. The CDR3 length is 16 residues. Germline V CDR1 and CDR2: LGHNA, YNFKEQ. J lost 3 bases, V lost 5 bases, and 13 bases had no gene match. CDR3: CASSARKHGTVYEQYF. CDR3 DNA sequence: TGTGCCAGCAGCGCCCGAAAACACGGGACAGTCTACGAGCAGTACTTC.

V is TRBV7-2 and J is TRBJ2-1; TRBD1 might be the D (5 bases). CDR1 is SGHTA and CDR2 is FQGNSA in the germline V gene. V was cut by 0 bases and J by 4 bases, with 10 bases left in between. The length of the CDR3 is 15 residues. Here the CDR3 reads CASSLASTEYNEQFF. The CDR3 nucleotides are TGTGCCAGCAGCTTAGCTTCGACAGAATACAATGAGCAGTTCTTC.

This rearrangement joins TRBV7-6 to TRBJ2-5, with TRBD2 identical over 7 bases. Germline assignment: CDR1 SGHVS and CDR2 FNYEAQ. With V trimmed by 2 bases and J by 3 bases, 3 bases remained unmatched. The CDR3 sequence is 14 residues long. CDR3 nucleotide sequence: TGTGCCAGCAGCTTACTTGCGGGAGAAGAGACCCAGTACTTC. It yields the protein CASSLLAGEETQYF.

Worth noting for this clone: A read error is possible here, since a much larger clone lies one base away. The chain carries TRBV25-1 and TRBJ1-2; tentative D call: TRBD1 (6 bases). CDR3 size: 13 residues. Trimming cost V 1 base and J 4 bases, with 7 bases left between them. Germline loops: CDR1 MGHDK, CDR2 SYGVNS. CDR3 residues: CASSESDSYGYTF. The CDR3 DNA reads as TGTGCCAGCAGTGAATCGGACAGCTATGGCTACACCTTC.

The chain links TRBV6-6 to TRBJ1-2; 9 bases line up with TRBD1. The CDR3 runs to 17 residues. Germline assignment: CDR1 MNHNY and CDR2 SVGAGI (reference sequence). Trimming cost V 5 bases and J 8 bases; bases outside gene matches: 18. CDR3 sequence (DNA): TGTGCCAGCAGTCCCCACGCGGGACAGGGAGGAGAAGACGGCTACACCTTC. This encodes CASSPHAGQGGEDGYTF.